This TCR beta chain was identified during a study of T cell responses to AZD1222 COVID-19 vaccine. Whole-study results and caveats: Nearly half of unique spike-specific TCRs reportedly avoided B.1.351 and B.1.1.7 mutated regions. Sampled repertoires all dated from after the peak T cell response. White British donors predominated, females outnumbered males, and clonal diversity was possibly underestimated. Regions 160-218 and 743-854 held dominance among vaccine-associated CD4 TCRs, which spanned spike.

Sequenced by immunoSEQ multiplex PCR; TCRdb stores in-frame clones only, minus some. The sample consists of 75,000 to 95,000 clones, 90% to 95% of them appearing once. The CDR3 consists of 15 residues. From germline, CDR1 is KGHSH and CDR2 LQKENI. Between the trimmed V and J ends, which lost 3 bases and 5 bases, there was a span of 16 bases. For this clone: Its specificity is not known.

The origin of this receptor is an adult in good health. The specimen comprised peripheral blood, sampled on day 0 of MenACWY control vaccination. This chain links TRBV18 with TRBJ1-1; D is unresolved. Here the CDR3 DNA reads TGTGCCAGCTCACCGGACGAGGTCGCCCGAACTGAAGCTTTCTTT. Its protein is CASSPDEVARTEAFF.